This paragraph covers one T cell receptor (beta chain) sequence. Antigen: not known. These data originate in a study of vaccination effects on CD4 cells after COVID-19. At the level of the study: The vaccine given was either BNT162b2 or mRNA-1273, in two doses.

The CDR3 has 13 amino acids. The germline gives CDR1 SGHDN, CDR2 FVKESK. V lost 6 bases and J lost 2, with 10 bases in between. Antigen-specific CD4+ T cells expanded by the ViraFEST assay with viral peptide pools were then sequenced. Culture proceeded for 10 days, and CD4+ T cells were then isolated. Testing of the vaccine recipients showed negative nucleocapsid antibodies and no prior SARS-CoV-2 infection. In culture with around 9.1 IU/ml IL-2 and roughly 10 ug/ml peptides, PBMC were grown at some 2 million per well. A half-volume exchange with IL-2 medium occurred on days 3 and 7. Data came from immunoSEQ multiplex PCR; TCRdb stores just in-frame clones and leaves some out. The repertoire holds roughly 60,000 clones, with 70% as singletons. Study-wide findings and caveats: After vaccination of healthy people, only 1 of 255 vaccine-induced clones cross-reacted with common cold coronaviruses.

The V gene is TRBV14, the J gene TRBJ1-2; D remains ambiguous. The sample in question was CD4+ T cells from PBMCs cultured with SARS-CoV-2 spike peptides, obtained before COVID-19 vaccination. The TCR comes from a human donor who received a COVID-19 vaccine. In nucleotides, the CDR3 is TGTGCCAGCAGTCCGGGAACAAACTATGGCTACACCTTC. It is translated as CASSPGTNYGYTF.